What follows are 8 T cell receptor beta chains derived from one specimen sequenced in a study of shared clonotypes between healthy human individuals. Profiled with immunoSEQ multiplex PCR; TCRdb holds only in-frame clones, not every one. Counted here are roughly 1 million clones, around 78% occurring once; the ten biggest clones make up more than 0.5%. Sequences were obtained from memory CD4+ T cells from PBMCs. Subset of the sample: CD45RA-negative fraction. These receptors were taken from a man aged 18 to 29 in good health. Some clones in this sample may be carry-over from other donors' samples.

This clone was recorded only once. Other DNA sequences in the sample encode the same CDR3. The chain joins TRBV5-1 to TRBJ2-7; possibly TRBD2 for D (6 bases). From germline, CDR1 is SGHRS and CDR2 YFSETQ. The CDR3 is 14 residues long. The ends were cut back, 4 bases at V and 3 bases at J, with 14 bases in the middle. The CDR3 DNA follows: TGCGCCAGCAGCCTCGTTCCCGGGAGCTACGAGCAGTACTTC. Translation: CASSLVPGSYEQYF.

J is TRBJ2-1 and V is TRBV7-7; D is possibly TRBD2 (7 bases). This CDR3 is built from 15 residues. V was cut by 5 bases and J by 7 bases, with 18 bases left in between. Germline CDR1 SSHAT, CDR2 FNYEAQ (reference sequence). The CDR3 spells CASSPEGGARNEQFF. In nucleotides, the CDR3 is TGTGCCAGCAGCCCGGAAGGGGGGGCGCGGAATGAGCAGTTCTTC.

This chain uses TRBV6-1 with TRBJ1-1; 7 nucleotides match TRBD1. The CDR3 is made up of 18 amino acids. V dropped 4 bases and J dropped 1; count of bases not matched to a gene: 15. CDR1 is MNHNS, CDR2 SASEGT, per germline. CDR3 nucleotides: TGTGCCAGCAGTGTTGTCGTCAGGGGGGCCCCGCGGAACACTGAAGCTTTCTTT. Translating it yields CASSVVVRGAPRNTEAFF.

The chain recombines TRBV14 with TRBJ1-2, with TRBD1 as a possible D gene (6 bases). Deletions cut 0 bases from V and 4 bases from J, with 9 bases between. Germline CDR1 SGHDN, CDR2 FVKESK. CDR3 length: 14 amino acids. For the CDR3, the DNA is TGTGCCAGCAGCCAAGACGCAGGGGCCTATGGCTACACCTTC. Protein: CASSQDAGAYGYTF.

The chain links TRBV7-9 to TRBJ2-3; possible D gene TRBD2, 8 bases. The CDR3 is 16 residues long. V gave up 4 bases and J gave up 1 base, with 15 bases separating them. Germline V gene lookup returns CDR1 SEHNR and CDR2 FQNEAQ (reference sequence). CDR3 coding DNA: TGTGCCAGCAGCTCAGGGACAGCGGGAGGCACAGATACGCAGTATTTT. Protein sequence: CASSSGTAGGTDTQYF.

The chain employs TRBV18 and TRBJ1-1, with D possibly TRBD1 on 5 matching bases. The CDR3 sequence is 17 residues long. Per the germline V gene, CDR1 is KGHSH and CDR2 is LQKENI. Trimming stripped 6 bases from V and 4 bases from J, with 24 bases between. The CDR3 sequence: CASSPPGHLDGGTEAFF. Written as DNA, the CDR3 is TGTGCCAGCTCTCCTCCGGGGCACCTGGACGGGGGCACTGAAGCTTTCTTT.

The chain combines TRBV5-1 with TRBJ2-3; TRBD2 might be the D (6 bases). Germline V gives CDR1 SGHRS, CDR2 YFSETQ. The CDR3 contains 17 residues. V lost 1 base, J lost 2 bases, and 17 bases lay in between. The CDR3 loop is CASSLIGGRFPTDTQYF. The CDR3 DNA sequence: TGCGCCAGCAGCTTGATCGGAGGGCGGTTTCCCACAGATACGCAGTATTTT.

The chain combines TRBV29-1 with TRBJ2-5, with no clear D. The V gene's germline CDR1 is SQVTM and CDR2 ANQGSEA. The V and J ends lost 4 bases and 2 bases respectively, with 14 bases between them. The CDR3 contains 14 residues. CDR3 region: CSVAEQRRQETQYF. CDR3 nucleotide sequence: TGCAGCGTTGCCGAACAGAGGAGACAAGAGACCCAGTACTTC.